This T cell receptor (beta chain) was recorded in a study of T cells in Graves' hyperthyroidism and ophthalmopathy. Study-level information: Peripheral blood was obtained at initial diagnosis, preceding any treatment. Findings and limits, study-wide: In the blood, most expanded thyroid clonotypes above 0.001 appeared as well.

The CDR3 runs 14 residues. V was cut by 0 bases and J by 6 bases, with 14 bases left in between. Germline V gene data show CDR1 as DFQATT and CDR2 as SNEGSKA (reference sequence). This clonotype was seen repeatedly, ten times or more. Its matching antigen is unknown. Diagnoses were established using clinical symptoms, serum thyroxine and TRAb, thyroid ultrasound and orbital computed tomography. The source of the PBMCs was 10 ml of fresh peripheral blood. Amplified TCR beta CDR3 regions derived from RNA transcripts. HTBI primers drove first-round RT-PCR of the TCR CDR3. TCRdb re-derived calls from the multiplex PCR reads in MiXCR, one entry per CDR3 protein. The sample contains about 530,000 distinct CDR3 sequences, 15% to 20% of which appear only once.

The origin of this receptor is a woman in her late teens or twenties with Graves' ophthalmopathy. Sample: blood. J is TRBJ1-1 and V is TRBV20-1; perhaps TRBD1 as D (6 bases). CDR3 amino acids: CSARDPTGRAEAFF. CDR3 nucleotide sequence: TGCAGTGCTAGAGATCCAACAGGGAGGGCTGAAGCTTTCTTT.